This T cell receptor beta chain comes out of a study of shared clonotypes between healthy human individuals. Running of the assay took place at deep level. The table came from immunoSEQ multiplex PCR; TCRdb's copy has only in-frame clones and leaves some out. The sample contains under 1 million clones, over 90% of which appear only once. Findings and limits, study-wide: A few donors had around 5% of their naive CD4 clonotypes in common. On the whole, naive subsets had larger estimated richness than memory subsets had.

Naive CD8 cells lacked CD45RO and underwent positive selection for CCR7, leaving out terminally differentiated effector memory CD45RA+ cells. A note on this clone: Its matching antigen is unknown. Other DNA sequences in the same sample also yield this CDR3.

The CDR3 is 13 residues long. Per the germline V gene, CDR1 is SGHTA and CDR2 is FQGNSA. V was pared by 1 base and J by 1 base, with 3 bases between. The genes are TRBV7-2 and TRBJ2-3; D gene uncertain. Sequenced input: naive CD8+ T cells sorted from blood. This TCR came from a man aged 25-40 years in good health. For the CDR3, the DNA is TGTGCCAGCAGCTTAGGCGGCACAGATACGCAGTATTTT. This codes for CASSLGGTDTQYF.